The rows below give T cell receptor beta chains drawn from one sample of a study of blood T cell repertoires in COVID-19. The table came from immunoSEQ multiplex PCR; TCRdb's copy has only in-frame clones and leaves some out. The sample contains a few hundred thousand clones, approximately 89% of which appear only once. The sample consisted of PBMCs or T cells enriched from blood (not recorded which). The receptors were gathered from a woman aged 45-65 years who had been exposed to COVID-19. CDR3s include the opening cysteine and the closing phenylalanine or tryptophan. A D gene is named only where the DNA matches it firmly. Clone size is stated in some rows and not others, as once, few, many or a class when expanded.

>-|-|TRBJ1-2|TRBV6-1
TGTGCCAGCAGTGAAAAGAGACAGGCTAACTATGGCTACACCTTC
CASSEKRQANYGYTF
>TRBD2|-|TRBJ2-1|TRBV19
TGTGCCAGTAGTGGGGGGACTAGCGGTTCCCCCTACAATGAGCAGTTCTTC
CASSGGTSGSPYNEQFF
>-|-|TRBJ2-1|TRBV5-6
TGTGCCAGCAGCTATGACGACAGCTACAATGAGCAGTTCTTC
CASSYDDSYNEQFF
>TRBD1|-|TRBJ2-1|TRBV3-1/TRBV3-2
TGTGCCAGCAGCCAAGTACCGTGGGACAGGGGCTACAATGAGCAGTTCTTC
CASSQVPWDRGYNEQFF
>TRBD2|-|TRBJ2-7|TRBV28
TGTGCCAGCAGTTTCCATAGCGGGGGGGCTTTAAGGGAGCAGTACTTC
CASSFHSGGALREQYF
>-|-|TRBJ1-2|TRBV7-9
TGTGCCAGCAGCTTAGTCAGCTACACCTTC
CASSLVSYTF
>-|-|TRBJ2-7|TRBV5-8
TGTGCCAGCAGCCGGCCAGGGGTTCCCTACGAGCAGTACTTC
CASSRPGVPYEQYF
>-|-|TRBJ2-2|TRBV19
TGTGCCAGTAGTACGCCGGAACAGGGAGAGAACACCGGGGAGCTGTTTTTT
CASSTPEQGENTGELFF
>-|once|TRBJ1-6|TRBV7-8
TGTGCCAGCAGCCATTCTGAGGGGGTTGGCGTTAACTCACCCCTCCACTTT
CASSHSEGVGVNSPLHF
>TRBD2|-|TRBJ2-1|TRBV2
TGTGCCAGCAGCGGGATCGGGGGGTCCTACAATGAGCAGTTCTTC
CASSGIGGSYNEQFF
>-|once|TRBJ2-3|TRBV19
TGTGCCAGTAGCCTCAGCGGGCTGGCCACAGATACGCAGTATTTT
CASSLSGLATDTQYF
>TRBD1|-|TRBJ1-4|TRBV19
TGTGCCAGTAGTATCTCTCCAGGACAGGTTGGGGGGGAAAAACTGTTTTTT
CASSISPGQVGGEKLFF
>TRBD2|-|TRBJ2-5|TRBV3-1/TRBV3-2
TGTGCCAGCACTCTAGCGGGGATACAAGAGACCCAGTACTTC
CASTLAGIQETQYF
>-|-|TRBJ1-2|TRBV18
TGTGCCAGCTCACCACCCGGGGAAAACTATGGCTACACCTTC
CASSPPGENYGYTF
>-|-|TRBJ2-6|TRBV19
TGTGCCAGTAGTATCTTGGGCACCTCTCGCCCTGGGGCCAACGTCCTGACTTTC
CASSILGTSRPGANVLTF